Listed here are 3 T cell receptor beta chains from one sample, sequenced in a study of T cell changes during pregnancy in multiple sclerosis (dated by TCRdb to between 2018 and 2021). Libraries came from the immunoSEQ multiplex PCR assay. The clones in this table, taken by TCRdb from immuneACCESS, are in-frame only. Not every clone is retained; where verified, under half of the shortfall comes from an unresolved V gene, and the cause of the rest is unknown. In this sample the table shows tens of thousands of clones, about 92% of which occur a single time. Roughly 2.7% of the sample comes from the top ten. The sequencing used peripheral blood, collected in the second trimester of pregnancy. The receptors were sampled from a female donor in good health, enrolled as a control in a pregnancy study.

The V and J genes are TRBV15 and TRBJ2-3, with TRBD2 matching 10 bases. The germline V gene has CDR1 LNHNV and CDR2 YYDKDF (reference sequence). With V trimmed by 1 base and J by 5 bases, 9 bases remained unmatched. CDR3 length: 17 residues. The CDR3 bases are TGTGCCACCAGCAGAGGAAAGCGGGGGGGCTCTGGAGATACGCAGTATTTT. This gives the protein CATSRGKRGGSGDTQYF.

The rearrangement uses TRBV10-1 and TRBJ2-3; D is perhaps TRBD1 (6 bases). The CDR3 length is 12 residues. Germline-derived CDR1 and CDR2 are WNHNN and SYGVQD (reference sequence). Deletions cut 6 bases from V and 7 bases from J, with 11 bases between. The chain's CDR3 is CASSDRINTQYF. The DNA of the CDR3 is TGCGCCAGCAGCGACAGGATCAATACGCAGTATTTT.

This clone showed up just a few times. The rearrangement links TRBV2 to TRBJ2-6; tentatively, D is TRBD1 (6 bases). The CDR3 has 15 residues. Germline CDR1 SNHLY, CDR2 FYNNEI. The germline V and J ends were trimmed by 9 bases and 4 bases, with 16 bases remaining between them. CDR3 bases: TGTGCCAGTACGCTCCCAGGGGCCGGGGCCAACGTCCTGACTTTC. It translates to CASTLPGAGANVLTF.